This TCR beta chain was sequenced during a study of T-cell reconstitution after alpha-beta-depleted transplantation in children. The germline V gene has CDR1 MDHEN and CDR2 SYDVKM. CDR3 length: 14 amino acids. V was clipped by 6 bases and J by 2 bases; unmatched bases: 4. A TCRbeta library incorporating unique molecular identifiers was prepared. MiXCR, applied by TCRdb to the PCR reads, yields one record per CDR3 protein. Of around 370,000 distinct CDR3 sequences listed, about a tenth were seen once; the top ten hold 2% to 3%. J is TRBJ1-5 and V is TRBV28, with 7 bases fitting TRBD1. The sample here was PBMCs from the stem cell graft donor, taken from the stem cell graft. The clonotype was recovered from a human donor who donated a stem cell graft to a child with acute lymphoblastic leukemia. CDR3 bases: TGTGCCAGCAGGACAGGGCAGCGCAATCAGCCCCAGCATTTT. Its protein is CASRTGQRNQPQHF.